The entry below describes one TCR beta chain. Libraries were prepared by immunoSEQ multiplex PCR; TCRdb keeps only in-frame clonotypes and omits some of them. The repertoire holds 50,000 to 75,000 clones, with 65% to 85% as singletons. The source of the sample is a study of OX40 agonist ivuxolimab in advanced cancers. Turning to the study itself: The group had a mean age of around 60 years, ranged from roughly 20 to 80, and was 82.7% male. Treatment received earlier with anti-PD-1, anti-PD-L1 or anti-CTLA-4 agents was allowed, and 40% had some.

This receptor was taken from an adult with an advanced solid tumor such as melanoma, head and neck, liver or kidney cancer. Specimen: CD4+ or CD8+ T cells sorted from blood, collected in a trial of the OX40 agonist ivuxolimab.

In DNA form, the CDR3 reads TGTGCCAGCAGCTTCGACAGGGGAGCTCACAATGAGCAGTTCTTC. Its protein product is CASSFDRGAHNEQFF. The V gene is TRBV11-2, the J gene TRBJ2-1; 8 bases line up with TRBD1. The CDR3 is 15 amino acids. In germline, CDR1 is SGHAT, CDR2 FQNNGV. The V gene end was trimmed by 3 bases and the J gene end by 5 bases; junction bases not matched to a gene: 6.